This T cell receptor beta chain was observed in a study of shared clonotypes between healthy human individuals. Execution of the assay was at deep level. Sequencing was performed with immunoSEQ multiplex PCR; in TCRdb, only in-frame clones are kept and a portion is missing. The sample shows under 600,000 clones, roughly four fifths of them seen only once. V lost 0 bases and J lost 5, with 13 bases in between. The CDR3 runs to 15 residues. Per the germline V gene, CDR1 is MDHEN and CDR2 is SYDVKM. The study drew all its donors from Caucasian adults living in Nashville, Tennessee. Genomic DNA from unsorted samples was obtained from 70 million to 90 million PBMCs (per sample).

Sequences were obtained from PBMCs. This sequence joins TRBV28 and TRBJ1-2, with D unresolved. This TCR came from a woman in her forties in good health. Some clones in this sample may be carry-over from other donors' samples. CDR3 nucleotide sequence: TGTGCCAGCAGTTTATGGGGGTCCCTGAGGTATGGCTACACCTTC. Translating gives CASSLWGSLRYGYTF.